These 7 T cell receptor beta chains came from one sample sequenced in a study of shared clonotypes between healthy human individuals. The assay was immunoSEQ multiplex PCR, and TCRdb's table has in-frame clones only and misses some. The sample records some 1 million clones, under 80% being singletons. Sequences were obtained from memory CD4+ T cells sorted from blood. The subset: CD45RA-negative fraction. These receptors came from a man aged 18 to 30 in good health.

This chain joins TRBV28 and TRBJ2-7, with 7 bases matching TRBD1. CDR3 length: 12 amino acids. V lost 6 bases, J lost 7 bases, and 6 bases stayed unmatched. Germline-derived CDR1 and CDR2 are MDHEN and SYDVKM. The CDR3, as DNA: TGTGCCAGCAGGCCACAGGGGATAGAGCAGTACTTC. Its protein is CASRPQGIEQYF.

The chain is built from TRBV10-3 and TRBJ2-1; D is perhaps TRBD2 (5 bases). With 8 bases removed from V and 2 bases from J, the gap between germline ends came to 13 bases. Germline V lookup: CDR1 ENHRY, CDR2 SYGVKD. The CDR3 runs to 14 residues. This CDR3 is CAIQSAATYNEQFF. In nucleotides, the CDR3 is TGTGCCATCCAGTCAGCGGCTACCTACAATGAGCAGTTCTTC.

This clone was counted once. The rearrangement links TRBV21-1 to TRBJ1-5. TRBV21-1 corresponds to a pseudogene. This CDR3 has 17 amino acids. In nucleotides, the CDR3 is TGTGCCAGCAGCAAAGGGAGAGCCGAAGGGAGCAATCAGCCCCAGCATTTT. Amino acid sequence: CASSKGRAEGSNQPQHF.

This chain uses TRBV19 with TRBJ2-7; D might be TRBD1 or TRBD2, each matching 5 bases. The CDR3 totals 15 residues. V was pared by 1 base and J by 6 bases, with 16 bases between. CDR1 and CDR2 from the germline V gene are LNHDA and SQIVND (reference sequence). The CDR3 sequence is CASSIGGTLRSEQYF. CDR3 bases: TGTGCCAGTAGTATAGGTGGGACGCTGAGATCCGAGCAGTACTTC.

The chain joins TRBV28 to TRBJ1-1; D call uncertain. CDR3 size: 14 residues. V shed 2 bases and J shed 2 bases, with 9 bases lying between them. The germline CDR1 and CDR2 sequences are MDHEN and SYDVKM. The CDR3 DNA reads TGTGCCAGCAGTTTAGCCCTGAGAAACACTGAAGCTTTCTTT. This sequence encodes CASSLALRNTEAFF.

The J gene is TRBJ2-1, the V gene TRBV18, with a tentative D call TRBD2 (6 bases). Trimming took off 6 bases at V and 0 bases at J, with 12 bases between the two ends. The germline CDR1 and CDR2 sequences are KGHSH and LQKENI. This CDR3 comprises 15 residues. The CDR3 nucleotides read TGTGCCAGCTCTCCTGCGGAGGGCTCCTACAATGAGCAGTTCTTC. It yields the protein CASSPAEGSYNEQFF.

The chain uses TRBV7-8 and TRBJ2-5, with unresolved D. The germline gives CDR1 SGHVS, CDR2 FQNEAQ. Trimming removed 2 bases at V and 4 bases at J, with 5 bases between. This CDR3 is built from 12 residues. CDR3 sequence (DNA): TGTGCCAGCAGCTTATATGGAGAGACCCAGTACTTC. As protein: CASSLYGETQYF.